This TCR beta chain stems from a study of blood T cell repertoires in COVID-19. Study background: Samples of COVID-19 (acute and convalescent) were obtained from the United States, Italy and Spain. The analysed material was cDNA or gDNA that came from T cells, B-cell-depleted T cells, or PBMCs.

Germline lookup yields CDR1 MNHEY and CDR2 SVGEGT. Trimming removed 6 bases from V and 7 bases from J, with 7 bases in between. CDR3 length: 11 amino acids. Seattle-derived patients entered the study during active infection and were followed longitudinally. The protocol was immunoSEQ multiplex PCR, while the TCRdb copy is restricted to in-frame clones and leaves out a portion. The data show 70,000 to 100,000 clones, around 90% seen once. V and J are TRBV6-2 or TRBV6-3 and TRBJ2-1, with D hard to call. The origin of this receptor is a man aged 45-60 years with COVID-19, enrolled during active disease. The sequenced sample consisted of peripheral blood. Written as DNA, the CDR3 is TGTGCCAGCAGCCAAACTAATGAGCAGTTCTTC. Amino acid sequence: CASSQTNEQFF.